What follows are 10 T cell receptor beta chains derived from one specimen sequenced in a study of blood T cell repertoires in COVID-19. TCRdb keeps only in-frame clones here, not all; method: immunoSEQ multiplex PCR. Found here are approximately 250,000 clones, about 82% of them singletons; the top ten hold approximately 9.1%. The sample comprised PBMCs or T cells enriched from blood (not recorded which). The receptors were gathered from a woman aged 50 to 60 with acute COVID-19.

This clone was seen just once. This chain connects TRBV2 to TRBJ1-2, with 7 nucleotides matching TRBD1. The germline gives CDR1 SNHLY, CDR2 FYNNEI. The CDR3 covers 12 residues. V lost 6 bases to trimming and J lost 7 bases; unmatched junction nucleotides: 5. CDR3 protein: CASRQGVGGYTF. The CDR3 nucleotides are TGTGCCAGCAGGCAGGGGGTCGGTGGCTACACCTTC.

This chain joins TRBV7-9 and TRBJ1-1; the match to TRBD1 covers 7 bases. The CDR3 is made up of 14 amino acids. V gave up 3 bases and J gave up 6 bases; unmatched junction bases: 7. Germline assignment: CDR1 SEHNR and CDR2 FQNEAQ (reference sequence). The CDR3 DNA reads TGTGCCAGCAGCTTGGAGGGGGCAAAGGCTGAAGCTTTCTTT. Amino acid sequence: CASSLEGAKAEAFF.

The V and J genes are TRBV30 and TRBJ1-6, with TRBD1 matching over 9 bases. J gave up 9 bases and V 5 bases, and 5 bases lay outside the gene matches. This CDR3 region has 13 residues. CDR1 is GTSNPN and CDR2 is SVGIG in the germline V gene (reference sequence). As DNA, the CDR3 is TGTGCCTGGTCGGACAGGGGATTTTCACCCCTCCACTTT. The encoded protein is CAWSDRGFSPLHF.

The J gene is TRBJ1-5, the V gene TRBV2; a possible D gene is TRBD1 (6 bases). Trimming took 7 bases from V and 2 from J, leaving 12 bases between them. This CDR3 is 14 amino acids long. Germline-derived CDR1 and CDR2 are SNHLY and FYNNEI. The CDR3 spells CASTLNRGNQPQHF. Written as DNA, the CDR3 is TGTGCCAGCACCCTTAACAGGGGCAATCAGCCCCAGCATTTT.

Comment on this clone: The junction differs from germline at one of its ends, possibly a read error. This chain joins TRBV30 and TRBJ1-2, with unresolved D. This CDR3 is 10 amino acids long. Per germline, CDR1 GTSNPN and CDR2 SVGIG (reference sequence). The CDR3 protein is CAWSVEKAGF. For the CDR3, the DNA is TGTGCCTGGAGTGTGGAGAAGGCTGGGTTC.

V is TRBV12-2 and J is TRBJ1-1; no DNA check was done on the table's D call, TRBD1. TRBV12-2 represents a pseudogene. The CDR3 length is 20 residues. CDR3 bases: TGTGTTTACTGCAACGAGGAAACGGTGGACAGGGGGCGGACGAACACTGAAGCTTTCTTT. This encodes CVYCNEETVDRGRTNTEAFF.

The rearrangement uses TRBV9 and TRBJ1-2; 8 bases are a match to TRBD1. Trimming took 4 bases from V and 7 from J; bases not matched to a gene: 6. This CDR3 is built from 13 residues. The germline V gene encodes CDR1 SGDLS and CDR2 YYNGEE. The chain's CDR3 is CASSRDRGPGYTF. The CDR3 coding sequence is TGTGCCAGCAGCCGAGACAGGGGCCCTGGCTACACCTTC.

The chain combines TRBV4-2 with TRBJ2-5; tentative D call: TRBD1 (6 bases). The CDR3 loop spans 15 amino acids. The V end was cut by 0 bases, the J end by 4 bases, with 12 bases between. Per the germline V gene, CDR1 is LGHNA and CDR2 is YNFKEQ. CDR3 coding DNA: TGTGCCAGCAGCCAAGAAGAACAGGGCGGAGAGACCCAGTACTTC. Translating it yields CASSQEEQGGETQYF.

This rearrangement joins TRBV21-1 to TRBJ2-7; no check of the table's D call, TRBD1, against the DNA was made. TRBV21-1 is termed a pseudogene. CDR3 length: 16 amino acids. CDR3 DNA sequence: TGTGCCAGCAACCAAATTCAGGGTTTTGTCGACTACGAGCAGTACTTC. Protein product: CASNQIQGFVDYEQYF.

The chain carries TRBV7-9 and TRBJ1-1; 9 nucleotides line up with TRBD1. The CDR3 has 15 amino acids. Looked up from germline, CDR1 is SEHNR and CDR2 is FQNEAQ (reference sequence). J lost 4 bases, V lost 5 bases, and 8 bases had no gene match. In DNA, the CDR3 is TGTGCCAGCAGCCCTTCGGACAGGGGATCCACTGAAGCTTTCTTT. This translates into CASSPSDRGSTEAFF.